This TCR beta chain was retrieved from a study of T cell repertoires in cytomegalovirus infection. Study information: Public TCR beta signatures indicated both CMV infection and matching HLA type. Study observations and caveats: HLA-C-restricted TCR beta clonotypes specific for CMV led the ex vivo response.

The sample holds a few counts of this clonotype. Antigen specificity is unknown. Each CDR3 protein is one row after TCRdb ran MiXCR on the reads. The table shows fewer than 550,000 distinct CDR3 sequences, with 26% occurring only once. Sequenced sample: PBMCs. The clonotype was recovered from a human donor in good health (CMV status not recorded). Some clones in this sample may be carry-over from other donors' samples.

The CDR3 DNA is TGCGCCAGCAGTAGCGCAACGGCAGCAACTAATGAAAAACTGTTTTTT. It encodes CASSSATAATNEKLFF. The chain recombines TRBV4-3 with TRBJ1-4; D gene unclear. The ends were cut back, 6 bases at V and 0 bases at J, with 14 bases in the middle. This CDR3 is built from 16 residues. Germline loops: CDR1 LGHNA, CDR2 YSLEER.